Shown below are 4 T cell receptor beta chains from a single sample sequenced in a study of blood T cell repertoires in COVID-19. Produced via immunoSEQ multiplex PCR; TCRdb's table is partial and in-frame only. The sample shows roughly 170,000 clones, approximately 79% of them seen only once. Sequenced: peripheral blood. These receptor sequences come from a woman aged 80 or older with acute or convalescent COVID-19.

The chain is built from TRBV25-1 and TRBJ1-1; tentatively, D is TRBD1 (6 bases). The length of the CDR3 is 12 residues. V dropped 7 bases and J dropped 10 bases, with 16 bases sitting between them. Germline CDR1 is MGHDK and CDR2 is SYGVNS. CDR3 nucleotides: TGTGCCAGCACCCGGGGGGCCGAGGGAGCTTTCTTT. This codes for CASTRGAEGAFF.

CDR3 nucleotide sequence: TGCAGCGTTGATAGCGGGAGCGACACCGGGGAGCTGTTTTTT. This codes for CSVDSGSDTGELFF. The chain combines TRBV29-1 with TRBJ2-2, with 9 positions matching TRBD2. The germline CDR1 and CDR2 sequences are SQVTM and ANQGSEA. V was pared by 3 bases and J by 3 bases, with 2 bases of the junction left unmatched. The CDR3 totals 14 residues.

The chain carries TRBV9 and TRBJ2-7; maybe TRBD2 (6 bases). The CDR3 covers 14 residues. The V end was cut by 0 bases, the J end by 6 bases, with 13 bases between. The germline CDR1 and CDR2 sequences are SGDLS and YYNGEE. CDR3 in amino acids: CASSVDILGGEQYF. The DNA of the CDR3 is TGTGCCAGCAGCGTAGATATTTTGGGGGGCGAGCAGTACTTC.

This clone was observed a handful of times. The chain links TRBV18 to TRBJ2-3, with no clear D. The CDR3 totals 12 residues. Germline CDR1 KGHSH, CDR2 LQKENI. V dropped 8 bases and J dropped 0 bases, with 6 bases sitting between them. The CDR3 DNA sequence: TGTGCCAGCGCGACTAGCACAGATACGCAGTATTTT. It yields the protein CASATSTDTQYF.